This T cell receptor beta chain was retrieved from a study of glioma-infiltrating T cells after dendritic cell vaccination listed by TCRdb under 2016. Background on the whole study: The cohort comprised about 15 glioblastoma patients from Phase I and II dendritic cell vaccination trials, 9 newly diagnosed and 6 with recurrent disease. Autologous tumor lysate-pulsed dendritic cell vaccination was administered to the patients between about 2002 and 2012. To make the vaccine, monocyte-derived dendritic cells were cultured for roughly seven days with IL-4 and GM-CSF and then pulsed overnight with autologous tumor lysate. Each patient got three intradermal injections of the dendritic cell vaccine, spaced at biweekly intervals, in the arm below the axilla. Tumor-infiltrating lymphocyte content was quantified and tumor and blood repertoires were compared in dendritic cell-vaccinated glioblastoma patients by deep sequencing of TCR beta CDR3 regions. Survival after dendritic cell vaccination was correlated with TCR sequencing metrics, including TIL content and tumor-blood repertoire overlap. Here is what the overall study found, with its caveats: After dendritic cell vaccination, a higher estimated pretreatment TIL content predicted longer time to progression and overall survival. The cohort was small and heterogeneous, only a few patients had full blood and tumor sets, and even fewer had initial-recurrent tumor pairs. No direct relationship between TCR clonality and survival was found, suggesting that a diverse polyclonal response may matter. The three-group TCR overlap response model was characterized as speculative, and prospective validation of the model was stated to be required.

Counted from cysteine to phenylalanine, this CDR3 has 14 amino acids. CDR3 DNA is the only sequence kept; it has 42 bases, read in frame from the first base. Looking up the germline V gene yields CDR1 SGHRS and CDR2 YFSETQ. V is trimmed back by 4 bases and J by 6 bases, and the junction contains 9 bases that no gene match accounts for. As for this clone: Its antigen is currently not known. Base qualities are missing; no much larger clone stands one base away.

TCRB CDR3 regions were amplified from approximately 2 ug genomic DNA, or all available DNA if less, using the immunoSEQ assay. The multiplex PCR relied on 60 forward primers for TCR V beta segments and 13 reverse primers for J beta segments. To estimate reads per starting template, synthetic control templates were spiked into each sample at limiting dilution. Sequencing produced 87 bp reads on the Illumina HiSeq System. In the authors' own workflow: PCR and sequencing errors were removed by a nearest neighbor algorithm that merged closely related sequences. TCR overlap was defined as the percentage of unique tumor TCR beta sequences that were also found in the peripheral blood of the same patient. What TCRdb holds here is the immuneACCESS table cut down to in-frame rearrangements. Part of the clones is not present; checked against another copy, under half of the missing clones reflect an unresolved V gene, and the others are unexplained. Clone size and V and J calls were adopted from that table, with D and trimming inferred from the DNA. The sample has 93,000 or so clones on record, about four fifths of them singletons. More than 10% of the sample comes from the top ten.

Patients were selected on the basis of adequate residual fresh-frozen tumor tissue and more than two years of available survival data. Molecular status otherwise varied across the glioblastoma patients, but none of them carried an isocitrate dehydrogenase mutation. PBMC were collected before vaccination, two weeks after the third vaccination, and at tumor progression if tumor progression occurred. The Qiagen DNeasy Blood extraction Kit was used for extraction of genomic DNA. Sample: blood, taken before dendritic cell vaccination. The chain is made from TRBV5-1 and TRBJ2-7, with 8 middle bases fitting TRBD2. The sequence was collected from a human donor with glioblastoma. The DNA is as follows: TGCGCCAGCAGCCCGGGACTAGTAGTTGCCGAGCAGTACTTC. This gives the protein CASSPGLVVAEQYF.